This paragraph covers one TCR beta chain sequence. What it binds is not known. This sample was taken from a study of T cells in tumors after PD-1 blockade. Study-wide background: Peripheral blood samples averaged around 38,000 unique clonotypes and more than 100,000 templates.

Germline V gene lookup returns CDR1 LGHNA and CDR2 YNFKEQ. V shed 1 base, J shed 3 bases, and the junction held 6 bases outside the gene matches. The CDR3 runs 15 residues. Study results and caveats: Peripheral recruitment is suggested, as some novel exhausted tumor clones were in pre-treatment blood.

Sequencing was performed with immunoSEQ multiplex PCR; in TCRdb, only in-frame clones are kept and a portion is missing. The table has approximately 45,000 clones, 79% seen once. V gene TRBV4-2 combines with J gene TRBJ2-7; 7 positions match TRBD2. The clonotype was recovered from a human donor with advanced basal cell or squamous cell carcinoma (not recorded which). The sequences come from PBMCs, collected before anti-PD-1 therapy. The CDR3 sequence is CASSQVEGRGYEQYF. The CDR3 region has the DNA TGTGCCAGCAGCCAAGTCGAGGGGAGGGGCTACGAGCAGTACTTC.